This T cell receptor beta chain was documented in a study of memory CD4+ T cells and cytomegalovirus serostatus. Study details: Healthy Belgian adult donors included fewer than 10 CMV-positive and 24 CMV-negative people.

The sort gate was single viable CD3+CD4+CD8-CD45RO+ cells for memory CD4+ T cells. Using immunoSEQ multiplex PCR, the repertoire was profiled, and TCRdb retains in-frame clones only, with some absent. This sample has roughly 28,000 clones, with more than 70% found just once. CDR3 length: 15 residues. The V and J ends lost 1 base and 4 bases respectively, with 10 bases between them. Germline CDR1 and CDR2: SGHAT and FQNNGV. Sequencing was carried out using memory CD4+ T cells from blood. The TCR comes from an adult in good health and CMV-seronegative. The chain links TRBV11-2 to TRBJ1-4; perhaps TRBD1 as D (5 bases). The CDR3 DNA is TGTGCCAGCAGCTTAGGGGGACGAAATAATGAAAAACTGTTTTTT. Protein product: CASSLGGRNNEKLFF.